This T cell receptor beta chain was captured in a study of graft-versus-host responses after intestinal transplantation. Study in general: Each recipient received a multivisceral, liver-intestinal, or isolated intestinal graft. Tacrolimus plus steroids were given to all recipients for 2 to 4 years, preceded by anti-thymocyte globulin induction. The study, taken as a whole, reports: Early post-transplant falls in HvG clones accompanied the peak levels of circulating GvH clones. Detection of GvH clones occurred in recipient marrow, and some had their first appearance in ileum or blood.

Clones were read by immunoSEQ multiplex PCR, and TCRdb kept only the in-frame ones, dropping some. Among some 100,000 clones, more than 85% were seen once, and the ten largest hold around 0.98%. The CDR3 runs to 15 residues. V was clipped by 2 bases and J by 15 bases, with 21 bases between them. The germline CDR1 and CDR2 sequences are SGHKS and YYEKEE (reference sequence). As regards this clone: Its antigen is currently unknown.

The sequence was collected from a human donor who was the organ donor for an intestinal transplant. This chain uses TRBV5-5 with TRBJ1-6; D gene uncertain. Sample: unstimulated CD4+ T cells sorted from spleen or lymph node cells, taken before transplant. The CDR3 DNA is TGTGCCAGCAGCTTTCGATCCCTCACGGTCGACGTCCTCCACTTT. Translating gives CASSFRSLTVDVLHF.